Each of the 31 T cell receptor beta chains below was sequenced from the same sample in a study of blood T cell repertoires in COVID-19. Sequencing was performed with immunoSEQ multiplex PCR; in TCRdb, only in-frame clones are kept and a portion is missing. Of about 100,000 clones listed, approximately 90% are singletons. Sequenced material: peripheral blood. The receptors were gathered from a man aged 50-59 years with active COVID-19.

The genes are TRBV3-1 (or the pseudogene TRBV3-2) and TRBJ1-5; no reliable D call. Trimming took 2 bases from V and 7 from J, leaving 12 bases between them. CDR1 and CDR2 (germline): LGHDT, YNNKEL (reference sequence). The CDR3 is 14 amino acids. The CDR3 nucleotides are TGTGCCAGCAGCCAAACCGGGAATAACCAGCCCCAGCATTTT. Residues: CASSQTGNNQPQHF.

This chain uses TRBV3-1 (or the pseudogene TRBV3-2) with TRBJ1-6; no clear D gene. CDR3 length: 15 amino acids. The V gene's germline CDR1 is LGHDT and CDR2 YNNKEL (reference sequence). Trimming left V 0 bases short and J 10 bases short, with 13 bases between. The CDR3 protein is CASSQDRGISSPLHF. The CDR3 nucleotides are TGTGCCAGCAGCCAAGATCGCGGGATCAGCTCACCCCTCCACTTT.

The J gene is TRBJ2-3, the V gene TRBV5-8; 16 bases fit TRBD2. CDR1 and CDR2 (germline): SGHTS, YDEGEE. The CDR3 runs 18 residues. V lost 3 bases, J lost 4 bases, and 8 bases stayed unmatched. This CDR3 is CASSSGTSGGAVADTQYF. The CDR3 DNA is TGTGCCAGCAGCTCCGGGACTAGCGGGGGGGCCGTTGCAGATACGCAGTATTTT.

V gene TRBV6-5 combines with J gene TRBJ1-2; no reliable D call. Germline values: CDR1 MNHEY, CDR2 SVGAGI. With 8 bases removed from V and 9 bases from J, the gap between germline ends came to 16 bases. There are 12 residues in the CDR3. This CDR3 is CASYSGTERYTF. As DNA, the CDR3 is TGTGCCAGCTACAGCGGCACGGAACGCTACACCTTC.

The CDR3 DNA follows: TGTGCCAGCAGTATACAGGGGGTAGGGACTGAAGCTTTCTTT. It specifies CASSIQGVGTEAFF. The chain combines TRBV6-2 or TRBV6-3 with TRBJ1-1, with TRBD1 matching 8 bases. After removal of 5 bases from V and 5 bases from J, the junction contained 7 bases not matched to a gene. Per germline, CDR1 MNHEY and CDR2 SVGEGT. The CDR3 totals 14 residues.

This chain uses TRBV9 with TRBJ2-5; TRBD2 matches at 7 bases. The trim removed 4 bases at V and 5 bases at J, leaving 11 bases unmatched. This CDR3 contains 15 residues. Germline V gene data show CDR1 as SGDLS and CDR2 as YYNGEE. CDR3 DNA: TGTGCCAGCAGCCCAAATGGACTAGTTCGGGAGACCCAGTACTTC. This sequence encodes CASSPNGLVRETQYF.

This chain connects TRBV30 to TRBJ1-3; tentative D call: TRBD1 (6 bases). V was clipped by 2 bases and J by 0 bases, with 14 bases between them. The germline CDR1 and CDR2 sequences are GTSNPN and SVGIG (reference sequence). The CDR3 contains 16 residues. CDR3 DNA sequence: TGTGCCTGGAGTTTCGGGACACCTCTCTCTGGAAACACCATATATTTT. This gives the protein CAWSFGTPLSGNTIYF.

Regarding this clone: Different DNA sequences within this sample yield the same CDR3. This sequence joins TRBV7-2 and TRBJ2-3, with D tentatively TRBD2 (5 bases). Germline CDR1 SGHTA, CDR2 FQGNSA. The CDR3 loop spans 15 amino acids. Trimming removed 2 bases from V and 0 bases from J, with 9 bases in between. The CDR3 loop is CASSLNGLSTDTQYF. CDR3 in DNA: TGTGCCAGCAGCTTAAACGGACTTAGCACAGATACGCAGTATTTT. Full variable domain (rest looked up from reference TRBV7-2 and TRBJ2-3): GAGVSQSPSNKVTEKGKDVELRCDPISGHTALYWYRQSLGQGLEFLIYFQGNSAPDKSGLPSDRFSAERTGGSVSTLTIQRTQQEDSAVYLCASSLNGLSTDTQYFGPGTRLTVL.

This sequence joins TRBV3-1 (or the pseudogene TRBV3-2) and TRBJ2-3; D possibly corresponds to TRBD2 (5 bases). Germline lookup yields CDR1 LGHDT and CDR2 YNNKEL (reference sequence). Trimming removed 1 base from V and 5 bases from J, with 13 bases in between. The CDR3 sequence is 15 residues long. CDR3 amino acids: CASSQVGNRGDTQYF. CDR3 bases: TGTGCCAGCAGCCAAGTCGGGAACCGGGGAGATACGCAGTATTTT.

This chain joins TRBV10-3 and TRBJ1-2; TRBD1 agrees at 9 bases. The CDR3 extends over 14 amino acids. Per the germline V gene, CDR1 is ENHRY and CDR2 is SYGVKD. V shed 3 bases and J 5 bases; nucleotides not matched to a gene: 4. The CDR3 coding sequence is TGTGCCATCAGTGATCGGGGACAGGGATATGGCTACACCTTC. Translation: CAISDRGQGYGYTF.

This clone was counted a single time. This sequence joins TRBV6-5 and TRBJ1-1; a weak D match, TRBD1 (6 bases). This CDR3 region has 13 residues. Trimming took off 7 bases at V and 5 bases at J, with 14 bases between the two ends. CDR1 is MNHEY, CDR2 SVGAGI, per germline. The DNA for the CDR3 is TGTGCCAGCAACCAGCAGGGGACAACTGAAGCTTTCTTT. Translated: CASNQQGTTEAFF.

This CDR3 is CATSPGGDTQYF. In nucleotides, the CDR3 is TGTGCCACCAGCCCCGGGGGGGATACGCAGTATTTT. The rearrangement joins TRBV15 to TRBJ2-3; 7 nucleotides match TRBD2. V shed 5 bases and J 6 bases; nucleotides not matched to a gene: 2. The CDR3 length is 12 residues. CDR1 and CDR2 (germline): LNHNV, YYDKDF (reference sequence).

The V gene is TRBV2, the J gene TRBJ2-3; the match to TRBD2 covers 7 bases. Per the germline V gene, CDR1 is SNHLY and CDR2 is FYNNEI. The CDR3 extends over 15 amino acids. After removal of 4 bases from V and 0 bases from J, the junction contained 4 bases not matched to a gene. CDR3 region: CASSVSGPSTDTQYF. DNA of the CDR3: TGTGCCAGCAGTGTTAGCGGGCCTAGCACAGATACGCAGTATTTT.

This chain links TRBV3-1 (or the pseudogene TRBV3-2) with TRBJ2-4; 10 positions match TRBD2. V shed 0 bases and J 4 bases; nucleotides not matched to a gene: 6. From germline, CDR1 is LGHDT and CDR2 YNNKEL (reference sequence). The length of the CDR3 is 17 residues. This CDR3 is CASSQDTLAGMKNIQYF. DNA for the CDR3: TGTGCCAGCAGCCAAGACACACTAGCGGGGATGAAAAACATTCAGTACTTC.

This clone came up a few times. V and J are TRBV27 and TRBJ1-2, with 8 bases lining up with TRBD1. The CDR3 consists of 18 residues. With V trimmed by 5 bases and J by 0 bases, 14 bases remained unmatched. The germline gives CDR1 MNHEY, CDR2 SMNVEV (reference sequence). The CDR3 here is CASSLPETGVKANYGYTF. The DNA of the CDR3 is TGTGCCAGCAGTCTCCCCGAGACAGGGGTAAAAGCTAACTATGGCTACACCTTC.

DNA for the CDR3: TGTGCCAGCAGTGCCCGGGGGAGGGGCACTGAAGCTTTCTTT. Translated: CASSARGRGTEAFF. The chain employs TRBV2 and TRBJ1-1; perhaps TRBD1 as D (5 bases). This CDR3 region has 14 residues. Trimming pared 4 bases from V and 4 bases from J, leaving 13 bases between. CDR1 and CDR2 from the germline V gene are SNHLY and FYNNEI.

The genes are TRBV19 and TRBJ1-1; tentative D call: TRBD1 (5 bases). Germline values: CDR1 LNHDA, CDR2 SQIVND (reference sequence). The length of the CDR3 is 13 residues. V lost 3 bases and J lost 4, with 9 bases in between. CDR3 sequence: CASSIWGGTEAFF. CDR3 bases: TGTGCCAGTAGTATTTGGGGGGGCACTGAAGCTTTCTTT.

This clone was detected once. V and J are TRBV18 and TRBJ1-4, with D maybe TRBD1 (6 bases). V lost 2 bases and J 8 bases, leaving 9 bases between the germline ends. The CDR3 sequence is 13 residues long. From germline, CDR1 is KGHSH and CDR2 LQKENI. The CDR3 coding sequence is TGTGCCAGCTCACCAAGGACAGAGGAAAAACTGTTTTTT. The encoded protein is CASSPRTEEKLFF. The full variable domain, its missing parts supplied by reference TRBV18 and TRBJ1-4, is NAGVMQNPRHLVRRRGQEARLRCSPMKGHSHVYWYRQLPEEGLKFMVYLQKENIIDESGMPKERFSAEFPKEGPSILRIQQVVRGDSAAYFCASSPRTEEKLFFGSGTQLSVL.

V and J are TRBV4-2 and TRBJ1-5; D gene uncertain. Trimming took 4 bases from V and 6 from J, leaving 13 bases between them. Germline CDR1 LGHNA, CDR2 YNFKEQ. The CDR3 sequence is 14 residues long. The CDR3 DNA reads as TGTGCCAGCAGCCTTCTGCGAGGGAGTCAGCCCCAGCATTTT. This encodes CASSLLRGSQPQHF.

The chain uses TRBV5-1 and TRBJ1-1, with 7 bases identical to TRBD1. J gave up 5 bases and V 9 bases, and 16 bases lay outside the gene matches. Germline CDR1 reads SGHRS; CDR2 reads YFSETQ. There are 15 residues in the CDR3. DNA for the CDR3: TGCGCCACGGCTAGAGCGACAGGGATGGGGACTGAAGCTTTCTTT. It is translated as CATARATGMGTEAFF.

The V call is TRBV6-5, the J call TRBJ1-6; D uncertain. Between the trimmed V and J ends, which lost 2 bases and 10 bases, there was a span of 12 bases. There are 14 residues in the CDR3. Per the germline V gene, CDR1 is MNHEY and CDR2 is SVGAGI. The CDR3 loop reads CASSYPRVGSPLHF. The CDR3 nucleotides are TGTGCCAGCAGTTACCCGCGGGTCGGGTCACCCCTCCACTTT.

The CDR3 protein is CASTRGQGAYNEQFF. The CDR3 DNA sequence: TGTGCCAGCACCCGAGGACAGGGAGCCTACAATGAGCAGTTCTTC. This chain connects TRBV27 to TRBJ2-1; 8 bases are shared with TRBD1. The CDR3 is made up of 15 amino acids. Looked up from germline, CDR1 is MNHEY and CDR2 is SMNVEV (reference sequence). The J segment lost 2 bases and the V segment lost 7 bases, leaving 7 bases of the junction unmatched.

The chain carries TRBV14 and TRBJ1-4; D remains ambiguous. Trimming stripped 1 base from V and 13 bases from J, with 13 bases between. Germline loops: CDR1 SGHDN, CDR2 FVKESK. The CDR3 consists of 13 residues. The CDR3 loop is CASSQGRYTGLFF. The CDR3, as DNA: TGTGCCAGCAGCCAAGGGCGGTACACCGGACTGTTTTTT.

CDR3 DNA: TGTGCCAGCAGTGAAAAGAAGACTAGCGGGGGTAGCACAGATACGCAGTATTTT. It translates to CASSEKKTSGGSTDTQYF. The chain is built from TRBV6-1 and TRBJ2-3, with TRBD2 identical over 12 bases. V lost 2 bases and J lost 0; bases outside the gene matches: 6. CDR1 is MNHNS and CDR2 is SASEGT in the germline V gene. CDR3 length: 18 amino acids.

The chain carries TRBV5-6 and TRBJ2-1, with D possibly TRBD1 on 5 matching bases. The V end lost 0 bases, the J end lost 3 bases, and 13 bases lay between the germline ends. The germline V gene has CDR1 SGHDT and CDR2 YYEEEE. CDR3 size: 16 residues. CDR3 loop: CASSLVGRVSYNEQFF. CDR3 nucleotide sequence: TGTGCCAGCAGCTTGGTAGGCAGGGTGAGCTACAATGAGCAGTTCTTC. Looking up the rest from reference TRBV5-6 and TRBJ2-1 gives the full variable domain: DAGVTQSPTHLIKTRGQQVTLRCSPKSGHDTVSWYQQALGQGPQFIFQYYEEEERQRGNFPDRFSGHQFPNYSSELNVNALLLGDSALYLCASSLVGRVSYNEQFFGPGTRLTVL.

The chain employs TRBV2 and TRBJ2-3; tentatively, D is TRBD1 (6 bases). V was trimmed by 10 bases and J by 2 bases, leaving 13 bases between them. CDR3 size: 13 residues. Germline values: CDR1 SNHLY, CDR2 FYNNEI. The CDR3 sequence: CAITGRNTDTQYF. The CDR3 region has the DNA TGTGCCATCACAGGGCGGAACACAGATACGCAGTATTTT.

This clone was seen once. The rearrangement links TRBV15 to TRBJ2-5, with a weak D call TRBD2 (7 bases). Germline V CDR1 and CDR2: LNHNV, YYDKDF (reference sequence). The CDR3 runs 14 residues. Trimming stripped 1 base from V and 5 bases from J, with 11 bases between. The CDR3 sequence is CATSRVGGGETQYF. CDR3 nucleotide sequence: TGTGCCACCAGCAGAGTGGGGGGGGGCGAGACCCAGTACTTC.

This clone was seen just once. The chain couples TRBV11-3 to TRBJ2-1; 9 nucleotides line up with TRBD2. The length of the CDR3 is 16 residues. In germline, CDR1 is SGHNT, CDR2 YENEEA. V lost 1 base, J lost 9 bases, and 10 bases stayed unmatched. The CDR3 sequence: CASSLGAGGLLSEQFF. The CDR3, as DNA: TGTGCCAGCAGCTTAGGCGCGGGAGGGCTTTTGAGTGAGCAGTTCTTC.

The chain links TRBV5-1 to TRBJ2-2; D is perhaps TRBD2 (5 bases). The germline CDR1 and CDR2 sequences are SGHRS and YFSETQ. Trimming shortened V by 6 bases and J by 0 bases, and 9 bases separated the two germline ends. The CDR3 is 14 amino acids. CDR3 amino acids: CASTTKSNTGELFF. The CDR3 DNA is TGCGCCAGCACGACTAAGTCGAACACCGGGGAGCTGTTTTTT.

The J gene is TRBJ2-2, the V gene TRBV7-6; TRBD1 matches 7 bases. Unmatched junction bases numbered 6, after V lost 2 bases and J lost 6 bases. CDR1 is SGHVS, CDR2 FNYEAQ, per germline. The CDR3 sequence is 15 residues long. The CDR3 nucleotides are TGTGCCAGCAGCTTATCATCGACAGGGCCCGGGGAGCTGTTTTTT. It yields the protein CASSLSSTGPGELFF.

The V and J genes are TRBV6-6 and TRBJ2-7, with 8 positions matching TRBD1. CDR1 is MNHNY and CDR2 is SVGAGI in the germline V gene (reference sequence). The V segment lost 5 bases and the J segment 6 bases; nucleotides outside the gene matches: 12. This CDR3 is built from 15 residues. CDR3 protein: CASSTGTGGLSEQYV. Written as DNA, the CDR3 is TGTGCCAGCAGTACCGGGACAGGAGGCCTCTCCGAGCAGTACGTC.